This T cell receptor beta chain is from a study of blood T cell repertoires in COVID-19. In the study overall: The United States, Italy and Spain provided the acute and convalescent COVID-19 samples. The analysed material was cDNA or gDNA that came from T cells, B-cell-depleted T cells, or PBMCs.

Authors' analysis steps: Counts of nucleated cells, estimated from reference gene primer amplification, were obtained. Generated by immunoSEQ multiplex PCR, the TCRdb table keeps only in-frame clones and is missing some. V, J and clone size reflect that table, while D and trimming were determined from the DNA. The sample holds approximately 670,000 clones, approximately 90% seen once. Looked up from germline, CDR1 is SGHNT and CDR2 is YENEEA. This CDR3 has 15 amino acids. V lost 4 bases and J lost 2; bases outside the gene matches: 5. The specimen sequenced was peripheral blood. The chain carries TRBV11-3 and TRBJ2-5; 9 nucleotides agree with TRBD1. The clonotype was recovered from a woman aged 18-29 years with acute or convalescent COVID-19. CDR3 sequence (DNA): TGTGCCAGCAGCTCAGGACAGGGGCATCAAGAGACCCAGTACTTC. Translated: CASSSGQGHQETQYF.